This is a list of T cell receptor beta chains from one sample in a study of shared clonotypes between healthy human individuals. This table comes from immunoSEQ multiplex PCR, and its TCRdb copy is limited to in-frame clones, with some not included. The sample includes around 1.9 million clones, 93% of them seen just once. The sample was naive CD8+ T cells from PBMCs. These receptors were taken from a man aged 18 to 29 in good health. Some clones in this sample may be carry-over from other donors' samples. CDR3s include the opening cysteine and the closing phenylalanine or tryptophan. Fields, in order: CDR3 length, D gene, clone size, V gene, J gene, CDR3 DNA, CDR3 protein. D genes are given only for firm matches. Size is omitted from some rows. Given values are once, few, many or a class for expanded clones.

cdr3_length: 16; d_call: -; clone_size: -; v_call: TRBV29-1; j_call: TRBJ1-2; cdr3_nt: TGCAGCGTTGAAGATTGGGGCGAACAGGGCTGGGCTGGCTACACCTTC; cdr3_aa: CSVEDWGEQGWAGYTF
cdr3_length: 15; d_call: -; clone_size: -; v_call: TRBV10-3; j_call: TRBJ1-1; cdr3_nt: TGTGCCATCAGTTTGGACGGGGAAAGAAGCACTGAAGCTTTCTTT; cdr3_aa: CAISLDGERSTEAFF
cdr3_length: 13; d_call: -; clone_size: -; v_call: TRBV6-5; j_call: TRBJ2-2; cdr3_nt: TGTGCCAGCAGTTACAACCGGTTCGGGGAGCTGTTTTTT; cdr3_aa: CASSYNRFGELFF
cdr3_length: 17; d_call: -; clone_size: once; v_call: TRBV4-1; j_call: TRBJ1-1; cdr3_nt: TGCGCCAGCAGCCAAGGAGAAATCCAGGGTTTTAACACTGAAGCTTTCTTT; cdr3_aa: CASSQGEIQGFNTEAFF
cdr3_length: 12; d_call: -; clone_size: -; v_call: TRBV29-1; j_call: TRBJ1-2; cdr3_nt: TGCAGCGTTGAAGATCCTGGCTATGGCTACACCTTC; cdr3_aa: CSVEDPGYGYTF
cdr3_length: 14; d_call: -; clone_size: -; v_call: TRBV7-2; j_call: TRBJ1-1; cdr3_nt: TGTGCCAGCAGCCCCCTGGCGTGGGGCACTGAAGCTTTCTTT; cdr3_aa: CASSPLAWGTEAFF
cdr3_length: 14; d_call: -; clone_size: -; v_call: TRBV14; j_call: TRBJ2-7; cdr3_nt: TGTGCCAGCAGCCATGGGTACGGGGCCTACGAGCAGTACTTC; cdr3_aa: CASSHGYGAYEQYF
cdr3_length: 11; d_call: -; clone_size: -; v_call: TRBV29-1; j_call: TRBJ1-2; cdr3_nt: TGCAGCGTAACAGGGAGGGGTGGCTACACCTTC; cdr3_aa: CSVTGRGGYTF
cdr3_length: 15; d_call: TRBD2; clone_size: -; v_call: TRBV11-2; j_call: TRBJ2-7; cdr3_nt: TGTGCCAGCAGCTTGGCCCCGGGGGGTCCCTACGAGCAGTACTTC; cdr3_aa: CASSLAPGGPYEQYF
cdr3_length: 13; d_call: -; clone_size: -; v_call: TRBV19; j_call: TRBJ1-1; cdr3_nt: TGTGCCAGTAGTATAAAGACAGACACTGAAGCTTTCTTT; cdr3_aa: CASSIKTDTEAFF
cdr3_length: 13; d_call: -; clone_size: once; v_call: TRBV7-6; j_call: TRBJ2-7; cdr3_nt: TGTGCCAGCAGCTTGGGACTGCGGAACGAGCAGTACTTC; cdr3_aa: CASSLGLRNEQYF
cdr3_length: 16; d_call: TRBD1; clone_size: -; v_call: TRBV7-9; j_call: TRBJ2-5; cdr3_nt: TGTGCCAGCAGCTTCGACAGGGGGTACCCCCAAGAGACCCAGTACTTC; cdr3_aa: CASSFDRGYPQETQYF
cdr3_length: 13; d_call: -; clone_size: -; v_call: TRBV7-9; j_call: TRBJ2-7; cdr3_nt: TGTGCCAGCAGCTTAGATCTCTCCTACGAGCAGTACTTC; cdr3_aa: CASSLDLSYEQYF
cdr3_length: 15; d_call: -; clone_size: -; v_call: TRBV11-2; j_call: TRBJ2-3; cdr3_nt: TGTGCCAGCCGAGGGGCGGTTGTGGGCACAGATACGCAGTATTTT; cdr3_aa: CASRGAVVGTDTQYF
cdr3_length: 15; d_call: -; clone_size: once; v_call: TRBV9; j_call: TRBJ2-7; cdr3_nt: TGTGCCAGCAGCCCTGGTTGGGGGACCTCCTACGAGCAGTACTTC; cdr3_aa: CASSPGWGTSYEQYF
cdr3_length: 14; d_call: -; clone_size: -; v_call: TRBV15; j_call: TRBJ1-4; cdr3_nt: TGTGCCACCAACACAGGAGCTGTGAATGAAAAACTGTTTTTT; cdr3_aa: CATNTGAVNEKLFF
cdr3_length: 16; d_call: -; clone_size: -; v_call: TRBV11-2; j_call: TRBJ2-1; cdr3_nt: TGTGCCAGCAGCCCGCTACGACAGGTCTCCTACAATGAGCAGTTCTTC; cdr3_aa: CASSPLRQVSYNEQFF
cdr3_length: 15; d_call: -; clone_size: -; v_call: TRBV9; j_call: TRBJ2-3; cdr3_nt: TGTGCCAGCAGCGTAGGACAATCTAGCACAGATACGCAGTATTTT; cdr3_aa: CASSVGQSSTDTQYF
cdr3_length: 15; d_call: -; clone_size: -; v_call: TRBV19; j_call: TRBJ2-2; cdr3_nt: TGTGCCAGTACGTCGTGGCTTCAGCCCACCGGGGAGCTGTTTTTT; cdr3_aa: CASTSWLQPTGELFF
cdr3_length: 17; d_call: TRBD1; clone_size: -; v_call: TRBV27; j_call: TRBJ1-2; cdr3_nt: TGTGCCAGCAGATACTGGGGGACAGGGACCGGGGGATATGGCTACACCTTC; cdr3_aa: CASRYWGTGTGGYGYTF
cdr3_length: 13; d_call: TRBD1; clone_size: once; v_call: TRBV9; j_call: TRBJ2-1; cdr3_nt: TGTGCCAGCAGCGGGACAGGGAAGCATGAGCAGTTCTTC; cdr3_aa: CASSGTGKHEQFF
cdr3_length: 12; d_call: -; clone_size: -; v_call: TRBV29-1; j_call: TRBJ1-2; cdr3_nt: TGCAGCGTAGCCGGGACCGAGGATGGCTACACCTTC; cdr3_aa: CSVAGTEDGYTF
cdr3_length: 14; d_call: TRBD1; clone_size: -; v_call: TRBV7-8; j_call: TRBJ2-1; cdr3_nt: TGTGCCAGCAGCTTGAGGACAGGACGGAATGAGCAGTTCTTC; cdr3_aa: CASSLRTGRNEQFF
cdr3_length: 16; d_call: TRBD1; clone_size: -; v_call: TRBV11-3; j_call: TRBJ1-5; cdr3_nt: TGTGCCAGCAGCTTAAACCTGGACAGGCTACATCAGCCCCAGCATTTT; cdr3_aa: CASSLNLDRLHQPQHF
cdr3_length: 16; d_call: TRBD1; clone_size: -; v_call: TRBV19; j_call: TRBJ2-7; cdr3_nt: TGTGCCAGTAGTCCCGCTTGGCATGAGGGGGCCGACGAGCAGTACTTC; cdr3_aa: CASSPAWHEGADEQYF
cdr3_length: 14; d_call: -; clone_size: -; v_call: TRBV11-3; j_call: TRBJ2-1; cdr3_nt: TGTGCCAGCCCACCGGCTGTTAAAGTCTATGAGCAGTTCTTC; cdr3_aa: CASPPAVKVYEQFF
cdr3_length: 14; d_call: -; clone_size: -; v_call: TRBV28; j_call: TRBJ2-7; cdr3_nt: TGTGCCAGCAGTTGGGGTCTTATCGGCTACGAGCAGTACTTC; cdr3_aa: CASSWGLIGYEQYF
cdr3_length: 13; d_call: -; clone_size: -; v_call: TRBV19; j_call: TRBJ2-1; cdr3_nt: TGTGCCAGTAGTTCTCGACTAGTGGATGAGCAGTTCTTC; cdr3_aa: CASSSRLVDEQFF
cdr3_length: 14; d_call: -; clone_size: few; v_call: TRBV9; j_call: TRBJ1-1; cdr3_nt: TGTGCCAGCAGCGTAGAGGGCGAGGTTACTGAAGCTTTCTTT; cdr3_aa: CASSVEGEVTEAFF
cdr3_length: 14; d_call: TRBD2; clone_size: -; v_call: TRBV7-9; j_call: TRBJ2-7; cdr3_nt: TGTGCCAGCAGCTTAGTGGGGGGGACCTACGAGCAGTACTTC; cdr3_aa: CASSLVGGTYEQYF
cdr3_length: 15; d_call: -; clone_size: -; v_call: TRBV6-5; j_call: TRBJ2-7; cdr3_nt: TGTGCCAGCAGTTACGGTCTTCCGAGTGTTTACGAGCAGTACTTC; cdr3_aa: CASSYGLPSVYEQYF
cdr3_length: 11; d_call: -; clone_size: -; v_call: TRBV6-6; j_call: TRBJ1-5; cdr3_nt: TGTGCCAGCAGCTACGGTGGGGTGAAGCATTTT; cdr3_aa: CASSYGGVKHF
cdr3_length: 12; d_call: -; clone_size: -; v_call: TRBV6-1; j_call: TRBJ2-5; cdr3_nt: TGTGCCCCTCGAAAAGGCCGGGAGACCCAGTACTTC; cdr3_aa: CAPRKGRETQYF
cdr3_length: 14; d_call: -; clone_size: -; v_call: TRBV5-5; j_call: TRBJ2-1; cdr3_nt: TGTGCCAGCAGTTTTTACAGGGACTACAATGAGCAGTTCTTC; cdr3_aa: CASSFYRDYNEQFF
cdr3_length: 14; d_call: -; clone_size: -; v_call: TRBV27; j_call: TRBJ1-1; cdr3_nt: TGTGCCAGCAGTTCCCTCTACAGGAACACTGAAGCTTTCTTT; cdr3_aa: CASSSLYRNTEAFF
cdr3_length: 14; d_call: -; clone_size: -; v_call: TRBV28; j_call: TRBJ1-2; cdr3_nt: TGTGCCAGCAGTTTAATAACAGACACCTATGGCTACACCTTC; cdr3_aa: CASSLITDTYGYTF
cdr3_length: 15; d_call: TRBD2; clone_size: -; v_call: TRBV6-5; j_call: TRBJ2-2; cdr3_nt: TGTGCCAGCAGTTATCGACTAGCGAATACCGGGGAGCTGTTTTTT; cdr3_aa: CASSYRLANTGELFF
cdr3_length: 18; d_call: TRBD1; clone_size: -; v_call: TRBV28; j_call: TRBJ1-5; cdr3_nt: TGTGCCAGCCGGGTGCTCGTCCATGACAGGGGAGTGAATCAGCCCCAGCATTTT; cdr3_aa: CASRVLVHDRGVNQPQHF
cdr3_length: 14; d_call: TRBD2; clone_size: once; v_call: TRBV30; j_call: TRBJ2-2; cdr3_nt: TGTGCCTGGTTAGCGGGCCCTAACACCGGGGAGCTGTTTTTT; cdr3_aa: CAWLAGPNTGELFF
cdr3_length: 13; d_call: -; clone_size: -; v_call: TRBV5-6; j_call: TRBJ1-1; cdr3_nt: TGTGCCAGCAGCTTGGCCGGGGGCCTAGAGGCTTTCTTT; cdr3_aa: CASSLAGGLEAFF
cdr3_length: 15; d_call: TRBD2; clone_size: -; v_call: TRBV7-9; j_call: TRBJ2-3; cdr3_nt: TGTGCCAGCAGCGGTAGCGGGAGGGCGGCAGATACGCAGTATTTT; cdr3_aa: CASSGSGRAADTQYF
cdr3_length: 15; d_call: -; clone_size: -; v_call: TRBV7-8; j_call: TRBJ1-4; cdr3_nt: TGTGCCAGCAGCTTAGCGGGGGGCGACGCGGAAAAACTGTTTTTT; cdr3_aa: CASSLAGGDAEKLFF
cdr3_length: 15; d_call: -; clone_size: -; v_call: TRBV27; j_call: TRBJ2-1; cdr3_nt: TGTGCCAGCAGTTTACTCCTAGCAAAGATCGATGAGCAGTTCTTC; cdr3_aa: CASSLLLAKIDEQFF
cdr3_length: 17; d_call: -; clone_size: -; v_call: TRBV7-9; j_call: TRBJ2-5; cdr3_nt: TGTGCCAGCAGCCCCGAACGGGGGACAGAACCCCAAGAGACCCAGTACTTC; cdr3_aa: CASSPERGTEPQETQYF
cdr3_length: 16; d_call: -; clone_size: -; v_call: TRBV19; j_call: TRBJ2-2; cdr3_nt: TGTGCCAGTAGTCTCCAGCGGATGACGAACACCGGGGAGCTGTTTTTT; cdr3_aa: CASSLQRMTNTGELFF
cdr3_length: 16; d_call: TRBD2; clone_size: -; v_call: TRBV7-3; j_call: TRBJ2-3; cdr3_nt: TGTGCCAGCAGCTCGGGACTAGCGGGATGGGGAGATACGCAGTATTTT; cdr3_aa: CASSSGLAGWGDTQYF
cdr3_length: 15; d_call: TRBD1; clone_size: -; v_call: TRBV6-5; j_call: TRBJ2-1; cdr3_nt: TGTGCCAGCAGTTCCCCGATCCGACAGGGTGATGAGCAGTTCTTC; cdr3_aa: CASSSPIRQGDEQFF
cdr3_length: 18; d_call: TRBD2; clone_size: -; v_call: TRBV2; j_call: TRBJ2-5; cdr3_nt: TGTGCCAGCAGTGAAGCGCTTCTACGACTAGGCGGGGGGGAGACCCAGTACTTC; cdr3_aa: CASSEALLRLGGGETQYF
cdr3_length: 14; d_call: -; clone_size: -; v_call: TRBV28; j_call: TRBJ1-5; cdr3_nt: TGTGCCAGCAGTTTCCCCAGGGCCAATCAGCCCCAGCATTTT; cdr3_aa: CASSFPRANQPQHF
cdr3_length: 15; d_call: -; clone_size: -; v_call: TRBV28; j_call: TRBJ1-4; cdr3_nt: TGTGCCAGCAGACCCCTGGACAGCGTTAATGAAAAACTGTTTTTT; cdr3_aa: CASRPLDSVNEKLFF
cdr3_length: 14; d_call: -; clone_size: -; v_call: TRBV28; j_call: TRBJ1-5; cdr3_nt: TGTGCCAGCAGTTTAGGACAATTCAATCAGCCCCAGCATTTT; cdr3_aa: CASSLGQFNQPQHF
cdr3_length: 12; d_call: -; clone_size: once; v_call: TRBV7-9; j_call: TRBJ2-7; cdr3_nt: TGTGCCAGCAGCCAGCTGGCTAACGAGCAGTACTTC; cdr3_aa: CASSQLANEQYF
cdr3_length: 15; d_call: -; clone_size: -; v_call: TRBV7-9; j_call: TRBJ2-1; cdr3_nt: TGTGCCAGCAGCTTACCGACAGGCGGCTACAATGAGCAGTTCTTC; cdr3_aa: CASSLPTGGYNEQFF
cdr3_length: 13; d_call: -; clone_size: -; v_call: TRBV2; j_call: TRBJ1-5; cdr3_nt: TGTGCCAGCAAACCGGGCAGCAATCAGCCCCAGCATTTT; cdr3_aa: CASKPGSNQPQHF